The entry that follows covers one T cell receptor beta chain sequence. Its antigen is undetermined. The record originates from a study of identifying expanded T cells in peripheral blood. The table came from immunoSEQ multiplex PCR; TCRdb's copy has only in-frame clones and leaves some out. The repertoire holds about 100,000 clones, around 89% seen once, with roughly 15% in the top ten. Points from the study as a whole: Clone count variance between approximately 2-week samples rose with total template count.

The CDR3 spans 15 residues. The rearrangement links TRBV21-1 to TRBJ1-5. TRBV21-1 is flagged as a pseudogene. This TCR came from a person aged 18 to 69 in good health. Sequenced: blood. The CDR3 DNA sequence: TGTGCCAGCAGCAAAGGGGGGGCGTACAATCAGCCCCAGCATTTT. Amino acids: CASSKGGAYNQPQHF.